This TCR beta chain was identified in a study of metastatic and nonmetastatic thyroid tumors. Overall study: The authors compared repertoires across blood and tumor or nodule tissue from malignant and benign thyroid patients.

The study, taken as a whole, reports: As reported, TCR beta diversity in blood and tumor was significantly higher in malignant thyroid tumors than in benign nodules.

With 3 bases removed from V and 6 bases from J, the gap between germline ends came to 20 bases. CDR3 length equals 16 residues. Germline values: CDR1 MRHNA, CDR2 SNTAGT. All patients reached thyroid surgery having received no treatment beforehand. Original data processing: Across clinicopathological groups, CDR3 differences served as the basis for building a distant-metastasis classifier for papillary thyroid cancer. Using MiXCR, TCRdb reanalyzed the PCR reads. The V and J calls follow TCRdb's processing rather than the paper's. The table records about 69,000 clones, 13% to 15% of them present only once. With regard to this clone: The target antigen is unknown.

The source of this sequence is a male donor with papillary thyroid cancer or a benign thyroid nodule (not recorded which). Some clones in this sample may be carry-over from other donors' samples. What was sequenced was blood. The V call is TRBV6-4, the J call TRBJ1-1; D gene uncertain. The CDR3 nucleotides read TGTGCCAGCAGTGAAAACAAAGAGGACGGTGGGGCTGAAGCTTTCTTT. It yields the protein CASSENKEDGGAEAFF.